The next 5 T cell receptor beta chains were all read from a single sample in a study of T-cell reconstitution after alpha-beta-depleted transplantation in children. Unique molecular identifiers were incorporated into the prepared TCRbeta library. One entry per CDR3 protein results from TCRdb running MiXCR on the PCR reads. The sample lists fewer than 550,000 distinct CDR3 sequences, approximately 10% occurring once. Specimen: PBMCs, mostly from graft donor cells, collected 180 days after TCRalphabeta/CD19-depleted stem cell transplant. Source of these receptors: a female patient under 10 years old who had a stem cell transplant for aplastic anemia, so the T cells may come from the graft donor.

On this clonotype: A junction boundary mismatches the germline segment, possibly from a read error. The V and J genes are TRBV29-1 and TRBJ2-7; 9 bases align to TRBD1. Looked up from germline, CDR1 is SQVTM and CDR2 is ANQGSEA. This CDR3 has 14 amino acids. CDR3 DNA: TGCAGCGTTAAAGACAGGGGGTCCTCCTACGAGCAGTACTTC. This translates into CSVKDRGSSYEQYF.

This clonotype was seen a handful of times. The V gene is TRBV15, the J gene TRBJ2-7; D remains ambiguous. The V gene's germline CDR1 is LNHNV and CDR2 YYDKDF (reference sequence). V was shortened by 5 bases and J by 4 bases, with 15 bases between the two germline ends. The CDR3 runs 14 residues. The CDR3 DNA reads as TGTGCCACCAGCCGCGAATACGGCATGTACGAGCAGTACGTC. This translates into CATSREYGMYEQYV.

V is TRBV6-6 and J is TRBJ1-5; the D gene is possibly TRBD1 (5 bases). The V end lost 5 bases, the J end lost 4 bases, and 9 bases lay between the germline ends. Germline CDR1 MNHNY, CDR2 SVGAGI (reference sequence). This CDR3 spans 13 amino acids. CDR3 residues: CASSPRGNQPQHF. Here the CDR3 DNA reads TGTGCCAGCAGTCCCCGGGGGAATCAGCCCCAGCATTTT.

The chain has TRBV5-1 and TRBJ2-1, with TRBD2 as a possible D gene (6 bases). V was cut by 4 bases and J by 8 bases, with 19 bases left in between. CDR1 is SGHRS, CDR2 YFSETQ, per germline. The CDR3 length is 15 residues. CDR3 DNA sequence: TGCGCCAGCAGCCCGGGGACTCTCAGGCGCGATGAGCAGTTCTTC. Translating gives CASSPGTLRRDEQFF.

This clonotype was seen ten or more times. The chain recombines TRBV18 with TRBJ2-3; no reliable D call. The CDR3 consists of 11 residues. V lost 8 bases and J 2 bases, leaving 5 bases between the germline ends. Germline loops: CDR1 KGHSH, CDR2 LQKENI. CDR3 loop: CASSPTDTQYF. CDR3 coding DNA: TGTGCCAGCAGTCCCACAGATACGCAGTATTTT. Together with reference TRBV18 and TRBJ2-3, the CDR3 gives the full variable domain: NAGVMQNPRHLVRRRGQEARLRCSPMKGHSHVYWYRQLPEEGLKFMVYLQKENIIDESGMPKERFSAEFPKEGPSILRIQQVVRGDSAAYFCASSPTDTQYFGPGTRLTVL.